The 32 T cell receptor beta chains listed next were all sequenced from one sample in a study of blood T cell repertoires in COVID-19. Sequenced by immunoSEQ multiplex PCR; TCRdb stores in-frame clones only, minus some. The table lists about 200,000 clones, over 60% of them singletons, with around 5.4% in the top ten. Sequenced: peripheral blood. These receptors were taken from a woman in her seventies with acute or convalescent COVID-19.

The table lists this clone with a count of one. This chain connects TRBV7-3 to TRBJ2-2, with 7 bases identical to TRBD2. The CDR3 contains 16 residues. Germline trimming cut 4 bases from V and 0 bases from J; bases unmatched to any gene: 5. Germline CDR1 and CDR2: SGHTA and FQGTGA. The CDR3, as DNA: TGTGCCAGCAGCTCTACTAGCGTCGCGAACACCGGGGAGCTGTTTTTT. It translates to CASSSTSVANTGELFF.

The chain couples TRBV6-6 to TRBJ1-5, with 8 bases matching TRBD1. There are 16 residues in the CDR3. Losses at the gene ends were 0 bases for V and 6 bases for J; bases not matched to a gene: 7. Germline CDR1 MNHNY, CDR2 SVGAGI (reference sequence). The CDR3 region has the DNA TGTGCCAGCAGTTACTCGGCCCCAGGGGGCTCTCAGCCCCAGCATTTT. Its translation: CASSYSAPGGSQPQHF.

The chain links TRBV6-6 to TRBJ2-2; D is possibly TRBD2 (5 bases). Trimming cost V 1 base and J 1 base, with 10 bases left between them. This CDR3 comprises 16 residues. Germline V gene data show CDR1 as MNHNY and CDR2 as SVGAGI (reference sequence). The CDR3 loop is CASSYWPGMNTGELFF. Written as DNA, the CDR3 is TGTGCCAGCAGTTACTGGCCGGGGATGAACACCGGGGAGCTGTTTTTT.

The chain carries TRBV10-3 and TRBJ2-1, with 12 bases fitting TRBD2. This CDR3 has 16 amino acids. J gave up 2 bases and V 10 bases, and 9 bases lay outside the gene matches. Germline CDR1 is ENHRY and CDR2 is SYGVKD. CDR3 in amino acids: CATETSGSPPYNEQFF. Here the CDR3 DNA reads TGTGCCACCGAGACTAGCGGGAGTCCACCCTACAATGAGCAGTTCTTC.

The chain combines TRBV2 with TRBJ1-1; possibly TRBD1 for D (6 bases). Germline CDR1 and CDR2: SNHLY and FYNNEI. V lost 11 bases and J lost 0, with 10 bases in between. This CDR3 is 12 amino acids long. The CDR3: CAGGQMNTEAFF. The CDR3 DNA reads TGTGCCGGAGGACAGATGAACACTGAAGCTTTCTTT. The full variable domain, in which reference TRBV2 and TRBJ1-1 provide the parts outside the CDR3, is EPEVTQTPSHQVTQMGQEVILRCVPISNHLYFYWYRQILGQKVEFLVSFYNNEISEKSEIFDDQFSVERPDGSNFTLKIRSTKLEDSAMYFCAGGQMNTEAFFGQGTRLTVV.

The rearrangement links TRBV5-1 to TRBJ2-1, with a weak D call TRBD1 (5 bases). Germline V gene lookup returns CDR1 SGHRS and CDR2 YFSETQ. This CDR3 has 15 amino acids. V dropped 1 base and J dropped 4 bases, with 12 bases sitting between them. CDR3 residues: CASSLQGSVYNEQFF. CDR3 DNA: TGCGCCAGCAGCTTGCAGGGTTCTGTATACAATGAGCAGTTCTTC.

There are a few counts of this clone. The chain carries TRBV2 and TRBJ2-7; 11 positions agree with TRBD1. With V trimmed by 2 bases and J by 5 bases, 5 bases remained unmatched. CDR1 and CDR2 (germline): SNHLY, FYNNEI. This CDR3 region has 15 residues. The CDR3 nucleotides read TGTGCCAGCAGTGAAAGGACAGGGGGCGGCGACGAGCAGTACTTC. This gives the protein CASSERTGGGDEQYF.

The chain has TRBV6-5 and TRBJ2-7; 11 bases map to TRBD2. The CDR3 contains 15 residues. With 6 bases clipped from V and 2 bases from J, the junction kept 6 bases outside the gene matches. Germline V CDR1 and CDR2: MNHEY, SVGAGI. CDR3 amino acids: CASRPGTSGAYEQYF. DNA of the CDR3: TGTGCCAGCAGGCCTGGGACTAGCGGAGCCTACGAGCAGTACTTC.

The rearrangement uses TRBV19 and TRBJ2-1, with D possibly being TRBD2 (5 bases). V shed 5 bases and J shed 7 bases, with 15 bases lying between them. Germline V gene lookup returns CDR1 LNHDA and CDR2 SQIVND (reference sequence). The CDR3 runs 14 residues. The CDR3 loop reads CASSSRGRANEQFF. DNA of the CDR3: TGTGCCAGTAGTTCCCGGGGAAGGGCGAATGAGCAGTTCTTC. The full variable domain, completed using reference TRBV19 and TRBJ2-1, is DGGITQSPKYLFRKEGQNVTLSCEQNLNHDAMYWYRQDPGQGLRLIYYSQIVNDFQKGDIAEGYSVSREKKESFPLTVTSAQKNPTAFYLCASSSRGRANEQFFGPGTRLTVL.

The chain combines TRBV10-3 with TRBJ1-6; 11 bases fit TRBD1. Germline CDR1 ENHRY, CDR2 SYGVKD. V lost 6 bases, J lost 8 bases, and 9 bases stayed unmatched. This CDR3 has 16 amino acids. The CDR3 sequence: CAISPGQGAKDSPLHF. The DNA of the CDR3 is TGTGCCATCAGCCCAGGACAGGGGGCCAAGGATTCACCCCTCCACTTT.

This sequence joins TRBV19 and TRBJ2-3, with TRBD1 matching over 8 bases. The germline gives CDR1 LNHDA, CDR2 SQIVND (reference sequence). V gave up 6 bases and J gave up 0 bases; unmatched junction bases: 8. The CDR3 length is 16 residues. CDR3 region: CASRGRTGSSTDTQYF. CDR3 in DNA: TGTGCCAGTAGGGGACGGACAGGGTCTAGCACAGATACGCAGTATTTT.

The genes are TRBV5-1 and TRBJ2-5; 14 bases agree with TRBD2. CDR3 length equals 15 residues. V was pared by 5 bases and J by 2 bases, with 2 bases of the junction left unmatched. CDR1 and CDR2 (germline): SGHRS, YFSETQ. The CDR3 nucleotides read TGCGCCAGCAGTGGGACTAGCGGGGGACAAGAGACCCAGTACTTC. As protein: CASSGTSGGQETQYF.

The chain couples TRBV6-5 to TRBJ1-6, with a tentative D call TRBD1 (5 bases). The CDR3 contains 15 residues. Trimming took off 8 bases at V and 8 bases at J, with 19 bases between the two ends. Per the germline V gene, CDR1 is MNHEY and CDR2 is SVGAGI. CDR3 coding DNA: TGTGCCAGCGGCAGGGCTCCCAACGTCGATTCACCCCTCCACTTT. This codes for CASGRAPNVDSPLHF.

V gene TRBV30 combines with J gene TRBJ2-5; the match to TRBD2 covers 15 bases. The CDR3 is made up of 17 amino acids. The germline V gene encodes CDR1 GTSNPN and CDR2 SVGIG (reference sequence). Trimming took 2 bases from V and 5 from J; bases not matched to a gene: 9. The CDR3 DNA reads as TGTGCCTGGAGTACATGGACTAGCGGGAGGGTGAGGGAGACCCAGTACTTC. This codes for CAWSTWTSGRVRETQYF.

CDR3 sequence reads: CASSDPRGYNSPLHF. DNA for the CDR3: TGTGCCAGCAGTGATCCACGGGGTTACAATTCACCCCTCCACTTT. The rearrangement links TRBV6-1 to TRBJ1-6; D unresolved. The CDR3 runs 15 residues. Germline CDR1 MNHNS, CDR2 SASEGT. Trimming took off 3 bases at V and 7 bases at J, with 13 bases between the two ends.

The rearrangement uses TRBV7-8 and TRBJ2-3; 13 bases match TRBD2. V was pared by 5 bases and J by 5 bases, with 7 bases of the junction left unmatched. Germline lookup yields CDR1 SGHVS and CDR2 FQNEAQ. The CDR3 loop spans 16 amino acids. CDR3 region: CASSQGLAGMKDTQYF. For the CDR3, the DNA is TGTGCCAGCAGCCAGGGACTAGCGGGAATGAAAGATACGCAGTATTTT.

This chain connects TRBV3-1 (or the pseudogene TRBV3-2) to TRBJ1-1; 11 bases agree with TRBD1. The trim removed 4 bases at V and 8 bases at J, leaving 3 bases unmatched. The germline CDR1 and CDR2 sequences are LGHDT and YNNKEL (reference sequence). The CDR3 runs 13 residues. CDR3 DNA: TGTGCCAGCAGCCGAGGACAGGGGGCAGAAGCTTTCTTT. Translation: CASSRGQGAEAFF.

This clone was counted only a few times. The chain combines TRBV6-5 with TRBJ2-7, with 8 bases that match TRBD2. Per the germline V gene, CDR1 is MNHEY and CDR2 is SVGAGI. The CDR3 extends over 14 amino acids. The V gene end was trimmed by 2 bases and the J gene end by 4 bases; junction bases not matched to a gene: 4. This CDR3 is CASSYSGSRYEQYF. The DNA of the CDR3 is TGTGCCAGCAGTTACAGCGGGAGTAGATACGAGCAGTACTTC.

The chain carries TRBV7-6 and TRBJ2-7; tentatively, D is TRBD2 (5 bases). Per germline, CDR1 SGHVS and CDR2 FNYEAQ. Trimming stripped 0 bases from V and 5 bases from J, with 8 bases between. The CDR3 consists of 13 residues. CDR3 DNA sequence: TGTGCCAGCAGCTTAGCCCGAGGGAACGAGCAGTACTTC. It specifies CASSLARGNEQYF.

This sequence joins TRBV6-1 and TRBJ2-3, with TRBD1 matching over 8 bases. The CDR3 runs 16 residues. From germline, CDR1 is MNHNS and CDR2 SASEGT. The V gene end was trimmed by 1 base and the J gene end by 4 bases; junction bases not matched to a gene: 7. The CDR3 DNA is TGTGCCAGCAGTGAAGGGTGGACAGGGCTGGCAGATACGCAGTATTTT. This encodes CASSEGWTGLADTQYF.

This clone has a single count. The rearrangement links TRBV2 to TRBJ2-2; the D gene is possibly TRBD1 (7 bases). The CDR3 consists of 15 residues. The germline CDR1 and CDR2 sequences are SNHLY and FYNNEI. Between the trimmed V and J ends, which lost 2 bases and 5 bases, there was a span of 12 bases. The CDR3 protein is CASSEQGGDTGELFF. The CDR3 DNA is TGTGCCAGCAGTGAACAGGGGGGTGATACCGGGGAGCTGTTTTTT. The variable domain in full, completed from reference TRBV2 and TRBJ2-2, reads EPEVTQTPSHQVTQMGQEVILRCVPISNHLYFYWYRQILGQKVEFLVSFYNNEISEKSEIFDDQFSVERPDGSNFTLKIRSTKLEDSAMYFCASSEQGGDTGELFFGEGSRLTVL.

This chain uses TRBV2 with TRBJ2-7; the D is unclear. This CDR3 has 12 residues. Trimming removed 4 bases at V and 4 bases at J, with 8 bases between. Looked up from germline, CDR1 is SNHLY and CDR2 is FYNNEI. CDR3 coding DNA: TGTGCCAGCAGTGCGGTGCGGTACGAGCAGTACTTC. It is translated as CASSAVRYEQYF.

This chain connects TRBV6-4 to TRBJ2-1; TRBD2 might be the D (6 bases). Germline CDR1 MRHNA, CDR2 SNTAGT. The CDR3 is 14 residues long. The V and J ends lost 4 bases and 8 bases respectively, with 15 bases between them. CDR3 amino acids: CASSVRGYGDEQFF. CDR3 in DNA: TGTGCCAGCAGTGTACGGGGGTATGGGGATGAGCAGTTCTTC.

This clone appeared a few times. The chain employs TRBV18 and TRBJ2-2, with a possible D match to TRBD1 (5 bases). Per germline, CDR1 KGHSH and CDR2 LQKENI. This CDR3 is 17 amino acids long. The V gene lost 2 bases and the J gene lost 0 bases, with 13 bases spanning the gap. The CDR3, as DNA: TGTGCCAGCTCACCATTGACAGTGGCAACGAACACCGGGGAGCTGTTTTTT. This codes for CASSPLTVATNTGELFF.

The chain is built from TRBV3-1 (or the pseudogene TRBV3-2) and TRBJ2-3; unclear D gene. The germline CDR1 and CDR2 sequences are LGHDT and YNNKEL (reference sequence). V was cut by 2 bases and J by 5 bases, with 8 bases left in between. This CDR3 is 13 amino acids long. CDR3 amino acids: CASSQRLVDTQYF. The CDR3 region has the DNA TGTGCCAGCAGCCAACGGTTGGTAGATACGCAGTATTTT.

The rearrangement joins TRBV5-4 to TRBJ2-3, with D unclear. V was cut by 4 bases and J by 5 bases, with 8 bases left in between. Per the germline V gene, CDR1 is SGHNT and CDR2 is YYREEE (reference sequence). CDR3 size: 12 residues. The CDR3: CASSRVEDTQYF. CDR3 DNA: TGTGCCAGCAGCCGGGTAGAAGATACGCAGTATTTT.

This chain connects TRBV11-2 to TRBJ2-5, with TRBD2 matching over 7 bases. Germline V gene sequence: CDR1 SGHAT, CDR2 FQNNGV. V shed 2 bases, J shed 3 bases, and the junction held 18 bases outside the gene matches. CDR3 length equals 19 residues. CDR3 residues: CASSLYSETSYPGEETQYF. The CDR3 DNA reads as TGTGCCAGCAGCTTATATAGTGAGACTAGCTATCCGGGTGAAGAGACCCAGTACTTC.

CDR3 residues: CASSPPLSSGREDEQFF. Written as DNA, the CDR3 is TGCGCCAGCAGCCCCCCCCTTTCTAGCGGGAGGGAGGATGAGCAGTTCTTC. The chain combines TRBV5-1 with TRBJ2-1, with TRBD2 matching over 12 bases. Trimming removed 4 bases from V and 8 bases from J; junction bases left unmatched: 13. Germline loops: CDR1 SGHRS, CDR2 YFSETQ. CDR3 length equals 17 residues.

This chain joins TRBV11-3 and TRBJ2-1, with D possibly TRBD2 on 5 matching bases. The CDR3 is made up of 16 amino acids. V lost 2 bases to trimming and J lost 0 bases, with 11 bases between them. In germline, CDR1 is SGHNT, CDR2 YENEEA. The CDR3 reads CASSLIGLSSYNEQFF. CDR3 DNA sequence: TGTGCCAGCAGCTTAATTGGACTCAGCTCCTACAATGAGCAGTTCTTC.

The V and J genes are TRBV6-6 and TRBJ1-5; 8 nucleotides agree with TRBD1. Germline values: CDR1 MNHNY, CDR2 SVGAGI (reference sequence). This CDR3 comprises 15 residues. With V trimmed by 7 bases and J by 3 bases, 8 bases remained unmatched. Written as DNA, the CDR3 is TGTGCCAGCATCTCCACAGGGGGTTTCAATCAGCCCCAGCATTTT. It encodes CASISTGGFNQPQHF.

The table lists this clone with a few counts. The V and J genes are TRBV10-3 and TRBJ2-1; possibly TRBD2 for D (5 bases). The CDR3 spans 13 residues. Trimming shortened V by 6 bases and J by 6 bases, and 12 bases separated the two germline ends. Germline values: CDR1 ENHRY, CDR2 SYGVKD. CDR3 in amino acids: CAIRDLRANEQFF. CDR3 bases: TGTGCCATCAGGGACCTGCGGGCCAATGAGCAGTTCTTC.

The table lists this clone with a count of one. The chain links TRBV5-1 to TRBJ2-2; no definite D call. CDR1 is SGHRS, CDR2 YFSETQ, per germline. The CDR3 length is 17 residues. The germline V and J ends were trimmed by 5 bases and 0 bases, with 17 bases remaining between them. The CDR3 loop reads CASSRFLGRTNTGELFF. CDR3 DNA sequence: TGCGCCAGCAGTAGGTTCTTGGGCAGGACGAACACCGGGGAGCTGTTTTTT.